This T cell receptor beta chain emerged from a study of cytomegalovirus exposure and HLA in healthy donors (dated by TCRdb to 2016 to 2017). Context from the whole study: According to a later analysis, one platform produced both the roughly 110 validation repertoires and the roughly 640 repertoires of the first cohort. Along with the approximately 650-subject first cohort, a separate validation cohort of over 90 different subjects was used. To predict cytomegalovirus infection status, the study brought together high-throughput TCR immunosequencing, statistical association of individual TCRs with disease status, and machine learning. The study aimed to test whether signatures of past pathogen exposure could be identified by cataloging public T cell receptors.

With respect to this clone: Its antigen has not been determined. No base qualities exist here, and no much larger clone lies one base off it.

Donors formed part of the validation cohort, which comprised 120 subjects and was distinct from the first cohort of 690 or so subjects. The full study reports these points: A total of 150 or so TCR beta chains were listed by the study as associated with cytomegalovirus. The classifier was reported to diagnose cytomegalovirus status with high specificity and sensitivity in both the original and validation cohorts. Three of the identified cytomegalovirus-associated TCR beta chains were confirmed in vitro to be specific for cytomegalovirus antigens. In a later analysis, TCRs clustered in the first cohort were found to also tend to co-occur in the roughly 120 validation repertoires, with 85% to 95% of cluster scores above 0. Across donors, most TCR sequences were observed very rarely, whereas some public TCRs were present in many individuals. It was suggested by the authors that the approach could potentially be generalized to other disease states and immunological phenotypes. All 120 or so repertoires were used to score co-occurrence in the validation cohort in a later analysis, because that analysis had no HLA typing for the cohort.

Preparation of the library involved the immunoSEQ multiplex PCR assay. In the paper's pipeline: A statistical classification framework was built to diagnose cytomegalovirus status from the catalog of TCR beta chain sequences. TCRdb took over this immuneACCESS table, retaining in-frame rearrangements with V and J assigned. Such tables are incomplete; in checked studies, under half of the missing clones stem from an unresolved V gene, and the remainder is unexplained. That table supplies the V and J calls and clone size; D and trimming were determined from the DNA. A total of under 200,000 clones appear in this sample, roughly 77% of them only once. The top ten hold 1% to 1.5% of the sample. CDR1 and CDR2 were assigned from the germline V gene (reference sequence) as GTSNPN and SVGIG. V is shortened by 4 bases, J by 2 bases, and the region joining them spans 12 bases. From the cysteine up to the phenylalanine, the CDR3 has a length of 15 residues. Only the CDR3 region is kept as DNA, spanning 45 bases read in frame from base 1.

Recombination connected TRBV30 to TRBJ2-6, and TRBD2 may be the D gene, going by 5 matching bases. This receptor was obtained from a woman aged 25-40 years in good health and CMV-seronegative. The sample comprised PBMCs. The sequenced DNA is TGTGCCTGGATGAGGGTAGTGGCTGGGGCCAACGTCCTGACTTTC. It is translated as CAWMRVVAGANVLTF. The entire variable domain, with the stretches around the CDR3 drawn from the reference TRBV30 and TRBJ2-6 proteins, is SQTIHQWPATLVQPVGSPLSLECTVEGTSNPNLYWYRQAAGRGLQLLFYSVGIGQISSEVPQNLSASRPQDRQFILSSKKLLLSDSGFYLCAWMRVVAGANVLTFGAGSRLTVL.